Below, 9 T cell receptor beta chains from the same sample are listed, as sequenced in a study of blood T cell repertoires in COVID-19. Sequencing was performed with immunoSEQ multiplex PCR; in TCRdb, only in-frame clones are kept and a portion is missing. The sample gives a few hundred thousand clones, roughly 88% of which show up once; 8% to 13% is in the top ten. The sequenced sample consisted of peripheral blood. The receptors were gathered from a woman between 65 and 79 years old with acute or convalescent COVID-19.

This rearrangement joins TRBV5-8 to TRBJ2-1; 12 bases agree with TRBD2. Germline CDR1 and CDR2: SGHTS and YDEGEE. The CDR3 totals 15 residues. V lost 4 bases to trimming and J lost 8 bases; unmatched junction nucleotides: 7. The CDR3 sequence: CASSPGTSGFDEQFF. The DNA of the CDR3 is TGTGCCAGCAGCCCCGGGACTAGCGGGTTCGATGAGCAGTTCTTC.

In its sample, this clone was seen once. The chain carries TRBV27 and TRBJ1-2, with 8 bases that match TRBD1. V gave up 5 bases and J gave up 8 bases; unmatched junction bases: 4. This CDR3 spans 12 amino acids. Germline V gene data show CDR1 as MNHEY and CDR2 as SMNVEV (reference sequence). CDR3 region: CASSRTGKGYTF. The CDR3 DNA reads as TGTGCCAGCAGTAGGACAGGGAAAGGCTACACCTTC.

This sequence joins TRBV13 and TRBJ2-2; the D gene is possibly TRBD2 (5 bases). V lost 5 bases and J 7 bases, leaving 8 bases between the germline ends. The CDR3 contains 12 residues. The germline gives CDR1 PRHDT, CDR2 FYEKMQ (reference sequence). Here the CDR3 reads CASSTGIGELFF. The DNA of the CDR3 is TGTGCCAGCAGCACGGGAATCGGGGAGCTGTTTTTT.

V is TRBV7-9 and J is TRBJ2-1, with D maybe TRBD1 (5 bases). Trimming removed 5 bases from V and 9 bases from J, with 23 bases in between. The CDR3 is 16 residues long. Germline V gene sequence: CDR1 SEHNR, CDR2 FQNEAQ (reference sequence). As DNA, the CDR3 is TGTGCCAGCAGCCCATCGACATTTGGGGCAGGCGGTGAGCAGTTCTTC. Protein sequence: CASSPSTFGAGGEQFF.

The genes are TRBV7-8 and TRBJ1-5; 7 nucleotides line up with TRBD1. The CDR3 is made up of 19 amino acids. CDR1 is SGHVS and CDR2 is FQNEAQ in the germline V gene. With 5 bases clipped from V and 0 bases from J, the junction kept 16 bases outside the gene matches. Written as DNA, the CDR3 is TGTGCCAGCAGCGGAGGGCAGGGGGTGATTAGTTATAGCAATCAGCCCCAGCATTTT. Amino acids: CASSGGQGVISYSNQPQHF.

The rearrangement links TRBV5-1 to TRBJ1-2; D is unclear. Germline CDR1 reads SGHRS; CDR2 reads YFSETQ. CDR3 length: 16 residues. V was pared by 0 bases and J by 0 bases, with 12 bases between. This CDR3 is CASSLDRAPPNYGYTF. For the CDR3, the DNA is TGCGCCAGCAGCTTGGACAGAGCCCCACCTAACTATGGCTACACCTTC. Supplemented by reference TRBV5-1 and TRBJ1-2, the full variable domain reads KAGVTQTPRYLIKTRGQQVTLSCSPISGHRSVSWYQQTPGQGLQFLFEYFSETQRNKGNFPGRFSGRQFSNSRSEMNVSTLELGDSALYLCASSLDRAPPNYGYTFGSGTRLTVV.

The genes are TRBV30 and TRBJ1-2; D is unresolved. Trimming took off 2 bases at V and 4 bases at J, with 8 bases between the two ends. This CDR3 is built from 12 residues. CDR1 is GTSNPN and CDR2 is SVGIG in the germline V gene (reference sequence). The CDR3 DNA reads as TGTGCCTGGAGTTGGGAGCTCTATGGCTACACCTTC. Protein product: CAWSWELYGYTF.

J is TRBJ2-5 and V is TRBV7-8; tentative D call: TRBD2 (5 bases). In germline, CDR1 is SGHVS, CDR2 FQNEAQ. Trimming pared 8 bases from V and 5 bases from J, leaving 15 bases between. This CDR3 has 13 amino acids. The CDR3 is CASPPPSSETQYF. The DNA of the CDR3 is TGTGCCAGCCCCCCCCCTAGCTCGGAGACCCAGTACTTC.

This rearrangement joins TRBV2 to TRBJ1-5; 9 bases agree with TRBD1. The V segment lost 7 bases and the J segment 2 bases; nucleotides outside the gene matches: 6. This CDR3 comprises 15 residues. Germline V gene data show CDR1 as SNHLY and CDR2 as FYNNEI. This CDR3 is CASTDRTGGNQPQHF. The CDR3 coding sequence is TGTGCCAGCACCGATAGGACAGGGGGCAATCAGCCCCAGCATTTT.